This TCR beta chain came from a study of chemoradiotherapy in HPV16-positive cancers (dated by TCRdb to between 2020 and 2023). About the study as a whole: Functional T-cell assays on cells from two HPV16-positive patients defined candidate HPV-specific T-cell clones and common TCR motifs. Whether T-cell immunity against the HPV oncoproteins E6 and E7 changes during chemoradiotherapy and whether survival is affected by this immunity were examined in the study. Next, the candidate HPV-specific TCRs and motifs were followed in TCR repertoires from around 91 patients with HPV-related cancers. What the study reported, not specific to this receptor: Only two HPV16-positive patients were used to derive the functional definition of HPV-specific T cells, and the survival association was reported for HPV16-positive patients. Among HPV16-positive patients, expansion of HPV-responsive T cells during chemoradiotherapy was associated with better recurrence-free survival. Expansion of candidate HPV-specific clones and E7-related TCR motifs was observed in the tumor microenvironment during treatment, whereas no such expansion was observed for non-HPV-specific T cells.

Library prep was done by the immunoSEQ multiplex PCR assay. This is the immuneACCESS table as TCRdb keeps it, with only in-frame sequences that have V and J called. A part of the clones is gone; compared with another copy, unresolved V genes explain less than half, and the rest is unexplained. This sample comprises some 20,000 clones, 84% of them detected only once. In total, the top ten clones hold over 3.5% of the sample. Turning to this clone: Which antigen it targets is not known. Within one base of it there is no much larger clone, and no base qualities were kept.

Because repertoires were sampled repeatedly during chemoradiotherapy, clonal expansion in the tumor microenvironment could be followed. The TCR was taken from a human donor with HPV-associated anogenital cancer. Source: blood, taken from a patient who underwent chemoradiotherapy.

The DNA sequence reads TGTGCCAGCAGCTTGTCTGGGGGGGGGCGCCACGAGCAGTACTTC. This is translated as CASSLSGGGRHEQYF. The rearranged segments are TRBV5-4 and TRBJ2-7; TRBD2 might be the D gene, on 7 matching bases. CDR1 and CDR2 (SGHNT, YYREEE) derive from the germline V gene (reference sequence). Measured from the cysteine to the phenylalanine, the CDR3 is 15 residues long. The read is trimmed to its CDR3 DNA, 45 bases read in frame from base 1. Trimming takes 1 base from V and 5 bases from J, and the germline ends sit 16 bases apart.